The sequence of this T cell receptor (beta chain) was determined in a study of T cell changes during pregnancy in multiple sclerosis. The CDR3 is 16 residues long. Germline assignment: CDR1 SEHNR and CDR2 FQNEAQ (reference sequence). With 3 bases removed from V and 1 base from J, the gap between germline ends came to 13 bases. Produced via immunoSEQ multiplex PCR; TCRdb's table is partial and in-frame only. The table lists about 89,000 clones, approximately 95% of them singletons. J is TRBJ1-3 and V is TRBV7-9; no clear D. The sequence was obtained from a female donor in good health, enrolled as a control in a pregnancy study. Sequencing used peripheral blood, obtained after pregnancy. CDR3 sequence: CASSFSRVQSGNTIYF. The DNA for the CDR3 is TGTGCCAGCAGCTTTTCCCGGGTCCAATCTGGAAACACCATATATTTT. Using reference TRBV7-9 and TRBJ1-3 for the parts outside the CDR3, the full variable domain is DTGVSQNPRHKITKRGQNVTFRCDPISEHNRLYWYRQTLGQGPEFLTYFQNEAQLEKSRLLSDRFSAERPKGSFSTLEIQRTEQGDSAMYLCASSFSRVQSGNTIYFGEGSWLTVV.